This T cell receptor beta chain was identified during a study of tissue T cells after allogeneic stem cell transplantation. Worth noting for this clone: The gene names given are mouse names. The CDR3 is cut off 1 residue early in the read; its end comes from the germline J gene.

The CDR3 has 15 residues. Trimming took 4 bases from V and 3 from J, leaving 10 bases between them. Germline V CDR1 and CDR2: KGHPV, FQNQEV (reference sequence). Time point in this sample: mouse harvest day 14 after allogeneic transplant. Mouse grafts combined 10^7 T-cell-depleted bone marrow cells with 10^6 splenic CD5+ T cells. The data were produced by immunoSEQ multiplex PCR, yet TCRdb's version contains in-frame clones alone and is incomplete. The repertoire consists of 3,400 or so clones, with around 50% occurring once and the leading ten covering 20% to 25%. This sequence was found in a female BALB/c mouse given C57BL/6 T cells with graft-versus-host disease after an allogeneic hematopoietic cell transplant. This chain joins TRBV26 and TRBJ1-6, with a possible D match to TRBD1 (6 bases). TRBJ1-6 is reported as an ORF; its role is uncertain. The sample was gut tissue. CDR3 DNA, as far as it was read: TGTGCCAGCAGTCCCTCGACAGGCTATAATTCGCCCCTCTAC. This encodes CASSPSTGYNSPLY. The whole CDR3 is CASSPSTGYNSPLYF.